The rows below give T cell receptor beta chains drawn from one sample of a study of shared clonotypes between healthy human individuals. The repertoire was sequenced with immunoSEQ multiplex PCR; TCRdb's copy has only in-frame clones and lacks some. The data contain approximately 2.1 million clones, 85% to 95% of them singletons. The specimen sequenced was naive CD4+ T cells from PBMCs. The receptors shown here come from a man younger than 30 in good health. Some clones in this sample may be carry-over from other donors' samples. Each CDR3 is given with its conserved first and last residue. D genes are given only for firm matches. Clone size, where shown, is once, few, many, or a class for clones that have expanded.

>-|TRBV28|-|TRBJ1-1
CAGFGRMNTEAFF
TGTGCCGGTTTCGGGAGAATGAACACTGAAGCTTTCTTT
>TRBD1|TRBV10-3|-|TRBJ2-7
CAISESGQGRRYYEQYF
TGTGCCATCAGTGAGTCAGGACAGGGGCGCCGCTACTACGAGCAGTACTTC
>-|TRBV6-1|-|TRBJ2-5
CASRAGGMKTQYF
TGTGCCAGCAGGGCGGGTGGAATGAAGACCCAGTACTTC
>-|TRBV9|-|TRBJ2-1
CASSVGSTSYSYNEQFF
TGTGCCAGCAGCGTAGGCAGTACTAGTTACTCCTACAATGAGCAGTTCTTC
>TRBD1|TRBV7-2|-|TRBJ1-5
CASSLSTGVVQPQHF
TGTGCCAGCAGCTTAAGTACAGGGGTAGTGCAGCCCCAGCATTTT
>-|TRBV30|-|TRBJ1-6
CAWSAMAGNGNSPLHF
TGTGCCTGGAGTGCCATGGCCGGGAACGGAAATTCACCCCTCCACTTT
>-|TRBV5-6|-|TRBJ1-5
CASSSKAGEVNQPQHF
TGTGCCAGCAGCTCTAAAGCAGGAGAAGTCAATCAGCCCCAGCATTTT
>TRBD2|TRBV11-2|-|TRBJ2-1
CASSTPSGRAVNEQFF
TGTGCCAGCAGCACCCCAAGCGGGAGGGCCGTCAATGAGCAGTTCTTC
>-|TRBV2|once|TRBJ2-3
CAPRDASRTDTQYF
TGTGCCCCCCGAGACGCTTCCCGCACAGATACGCAGTATTTT
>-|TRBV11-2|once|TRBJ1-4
CASRPLAGRQQAKLFF
TGTGCCAGCAGGCCCCTGGCAGGGCGTCAACAGGCAAAACTGTTTTTT
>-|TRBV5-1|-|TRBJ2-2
CASSLAGFLGELFF
TGCGCCAGCAGCTTGGCTGGGTTCTTAGGGGAGCTGTTTTTT
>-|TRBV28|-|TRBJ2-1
CASTGPQRQFF
TGTGCCAGCACCGGACCCCAACGGCAGTTCTTC
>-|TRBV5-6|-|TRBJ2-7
CASSLLGQNYEQYF
TGTGCCAGCAGCTTACTCGGACAGAATTACGAGCAGTACTTC
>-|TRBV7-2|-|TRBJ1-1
CASSVQGWVNTEAFF
TGTGCCAGCAGCGTCCAGGGCTGGGTGAACACTGAAGCTTTCTTT
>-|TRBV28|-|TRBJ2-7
CASSPRSGTWHYEQYF
TGTGCCAGCAGTCCCCGTTCCGGGACTTGGCATTACGAGCAGTACTTC
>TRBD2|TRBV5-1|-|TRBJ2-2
CASSWGLAFTGELFF
TGCGCCAGCAGCTGGGGACTAGCTTTCACCGGGGAGCTGTTTTTT
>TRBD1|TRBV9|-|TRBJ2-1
CASSVLGDSSYNEQFF
TGTGCCAGCAGCGTCTTAGGGGACAGCTCCTACAATGAGCAGTTCTTC
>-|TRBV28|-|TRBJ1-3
CASSSGRAGYTIYF
TGTGCCAGCAGTTCAGGGAGGGCGGGGTACACCATATATTTT
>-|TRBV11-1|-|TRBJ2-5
CASSVALETQYF
TGTGCCAGCAGCGTAGCCCTTGAGACCCAGTACTTC
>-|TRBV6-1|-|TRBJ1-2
CASRDTRNGYTF
TGTGCCAGCAGGGACACACGGAACGGCTACACCTTC
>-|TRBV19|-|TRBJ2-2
CASKGLHTGELFF
TGTGCCAGTAAGGGACTCCACACCGGGGAGCTGTTTTTT
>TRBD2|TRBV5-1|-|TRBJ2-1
CASSERASGIRLLRFF
TGCGCCAGCAGCGAGCGGGCTAGCGGGATCCGCTTGTTACGGTTCTTC
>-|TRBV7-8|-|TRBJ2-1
CASTPLALSSYNEQFF
TGTGCCAGCACCCCCCTAGCGCTGAGCTCCTACAATGAGCAGTTCTTC
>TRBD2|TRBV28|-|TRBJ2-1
CASSPPLAGVLEQFF
TGTGCCAGCAGTCCCCCCCTAGCGGGAGTTTTGGAGCAGTTCTTC
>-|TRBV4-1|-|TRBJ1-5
CASSQEGWGNQPQHF
TGCGCCAGCAGCCAAGAAGGATGGGGCAATCAGCCCCAGCATTTT
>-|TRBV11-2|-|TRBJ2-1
CASSLDATGLRYNEQFF
TGTGCCAGCAGCTTAGATGCTACCGGGTTACGATACAATGAGCAGTTCTTC
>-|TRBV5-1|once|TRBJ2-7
CASSFRVMREQYF
TGCGCCAGCAGCTTCCGGGTCATGCGCGAGCAGTACTTC
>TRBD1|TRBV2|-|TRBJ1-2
CASRPPGDRGVYGYTF
TGTGCCAGCAGGCCGCCAGGGGACAGGGGAGTTTACGGCTACACCTTC
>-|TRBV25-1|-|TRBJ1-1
CASSELGGNTEAFF
TGTGCCAGCAGTGAACTTGGAGGGAACACTGAAGCTTTCTTT